This passage covers 14 T cell receptor beta chains from one sample sequenced in a study of T cells in Graves' hyperthyroidism and ophthalmopathy. It was RNA transcripts that yielded the amplified TCR beta CDR3 regions. Using the HTBI primer set, a first-round RT-PCR was run on the TCR CDR3. MiXCR was run by TCRdb on the multiplex PCR reads, yielding one entry per CDR3 protein. The sample gives 500,000 or so distinct CDR3 sequences, 17% of which show up once; 15% to 20% is in the top ten. Sequenced material: blood. The source is a woman under 30 with Graves' ophthalmopathy.

This clonotype has a count of ten or more. The chain couples TRBV20-1 to TRBJ2-7; the match to TRBD1 covers 9 bases. V dropped 5 bases and J dropped 1; count of bases not matched to a gene: 6. The CDR3 contains 14 residues. Per germline, CDR1 DFQATT and CDR2 SNEGSKA (reference sequence). The CDR3 loop reads CSAWDRVKSYEQYF. DNA of the CDR3: TGCAGTGCTTGGGACAGGGTAAAATCCTACGAGCAGTACTTC.

This clonotype was observed a handful of times. V usage is TRBV14 and J usage is TRBJ1-2, with 7 bases identical to TRBD1. With V trimmed by 0 bases and J by 1 base, 8 bases remained unmatched. The CDR3 covers 17 residues. CDR1 and CDR2 from the germline V gene are SGHDN and FVKESK. The CDR3 nucleotides are TGTGCCAGCAGCCAAGATAAGGGGACAGTCTTTAACTATGGCTACACCTTC. Translating gives CASSQDKGTVFNYGYTF.

In this sample, this clonotype turned up many times. The chain links TRBV6-2 or TRBV6-3 to TRBJ2-1; TRBD1 is a possible D gene (6 bases). Trimming pared 8 bases from V and 5 bases from J, leaving 16 bases between. The CDR3 is 14 amino acids. Germline V gene data show CDR1 as MNHEY and CDR2 as SVGEGT. The CDR3 bases are TGTGCCAGCCACTACCGGGACACCCACAATGAGCAGTTCTTC. It is translated as CASHYRDTHNEQFF.

The chain joins TRBV5-6 to TRBJ1-3, with TRBD1 as a possible D gene (6 bases). CDR3 length: 14 residues. The germline CDR1 and CDR2 sequences are SGHDT and YYEEEE. V was trimmed by 2 bases and J by 4 bases, leaving 10 bases between them. The CDR3, as DNA: TGTGCCAGCAGCTTTACAGGGCCCGGAAACACCATATATTTT. As protein: CASSFTGPGNTIYF. Together with reference TRBV5-6 and TRBJ1-3, the CDR3 gives the full variable domain: DAGVTQSPTHLIKTRGQQVTLRCSPKSGHDTVSWYQQALGQGPQFIFQYYEEEERQRGNFPDRFSGHQFPNYSSELNVNALLLGDSALYLCASSFTGPGNTIYFGEGSWLTVV.

J is TRBJ1-1 and V is TRBV19; D gene ambiguous. The germline gives CDR1 LNHDA, CDR2 SQIVND (reference sequence). The CDR3 covers 15 residues. The germline V and J ends were trimmed by 0 bases and 0 bases, with 8 bases remaining between them. As DNA, the CDR3 is TGTGCCAGTAGTATAGACCCCTACTTGAACACTGAAGCTTTCTTT. Its protein is CASSIDPYLNTEAFF. Full variable domain (missing parts from reference TRBV19 and TRBJ1-1): DGGITQSPKYLFRKEGQNVTLSCEQNLNHDAMYWYRQDPGQGLRLIYYSQIVNDFQKGDIAEGYSVSREKKESFPLTVTSAQKNPTAFYLCASSIDPYLNTEAFFGQGTRLTVV.

This clonotype was recorded many times. As DNA, the CDR3 is TGTGCCAGCTCACTTACTGGAGCCGGGGGGCCTTACAATGAGCAGTTCTTC. Translating gives CASSLTGAGGPYNEQFF. V and J are TRBV18 and TRBJ2-1; weak D call: TRBD2 (7 bases). Germline V gene lookup returns CDR1 KGHSH and CDR2 LQKENI. With 4 bases removed from V and 4 bases from J, the gap between germline ends came to 20 bases. This CDR3 is 17 amino acids long.

At least ten counts were recorded for this clonotype. The chain links TRBV28 to TRBJ1-5; no definite D call. The CDR3 spans 17 residues. With 2 bases removed from V and 4 bases from J, the gap between germline ends came to 18 bases. Germline CDR1 and CDR2: MDHEN and SYDVKM. Here the CDR3 DNA reads TGTGCCAGCAGTTTAGAGTTTTCGGAAGAGATTAATCAGCCCCAGCATTTT. It encodes CASSLEFSEEINQPQHF.

This chain joins TRBV7-9 and TRBJ2-7, with no clear D. This CDR3 comprises 15 residues. CDR1 and CDR2 from the germline V gene are SEHNR and FQNEAQ (reference sequence). V lost 0 bases to trimming and J lost 3 bases, with 12 bases between them. The CDR3 region has the DNA TGTGCCAGCAGCTTAGCTTATGGGGATCACTACGAGCAGTACTTC. The encoded protein is CASSLAYGDHYEQYF.

In this sample, this clonotype turned up many times. The chain recombines TRBV30 with TRBJ2-4; perhaps TRBD2 as D (6 bases). In germline, CDR1 is GTSNPN, CDR2 SVGIG (reference sequence). The CDR3 loop spans 15 amino acids. V lost 1 base and J 7 bases, leaving 17 bases between the germline ends. CDR3 nucleotides: TGTGCCTGGAGTGCATGGGCTAGCGTTGGGAACATTCAGTACTTC. The encoded protein is CAWSAWASVGNIQYF.

Many counts were recorded for this clonotype. This chain uses TRBV12-3 or TRBV12-4 with TRBJ2-3, with 8 positions matching TRBD2. The CDR3 runs 14 residues. V was pared by 3 bases and J by 5 bases, with 4 bases of the junction left unmatched. CDR3 in DNA: TGTGCCAGCAGTTTCTCGGGGGGGCAAGATACGCAGTATTTT. Translation: CASSFSGGQDTQYF.

This clonotype was seen many times. This chain uses TRBV28 with TRBJ1-1, with D unresolved. Germline loops: CDR1 MDHEN, CDR2 SYDVKM. This CDR3 has 12 amino acids. V was clipped by 6 bases and J by 3 bases, with 8 bases between them. In DNA, the CDR3 is TGTGCCAGCAGCTTAGGGTACACTGAAGCTTTCTTT. Translated: CASSLGYTEAFF.

Ten or more counts support this clonotype. This rearrangement joins TRBV18 to TRBJ2-7, with D possibly TRBD2 on 5 matching bases. This CDR3 contains 15 residues. Trimming took off 1 base at V and 6 bases at J, with 16 bases between the two ends. In germline, CDR1 is KGHSH, CDR2 LQKENI. CDR3 sequence reads: CASSPQGGSVREQYF. DNA of the CDR3: TGTGCCAGCTCACCACAAGGCGGGTCCGTACGCGAGCAGTACTTC.

The chain uses TRBV28 and TRBJ1-3, with D tentatively TRBD1 (5 bases). V gave up 7 bases and J gave up 4 bases, with 17 bases separating them. The V gene's germline CDR1 is MDHEN and CDR2 SYDVKM. This CDR3 has 15 residues. The CDR3 sequence: CASTTPAGIGNTIYF. Written as DNA, the CDR3 is TGTGCCAGCACCACCCCCGCAGGGATCGGAAACACCATATATTTT.

The chain links TRBV28 to TRBJ2-2; D might be TRBD2 (6 bases). The V end lost 3 bases, the J end lost 9 bases, and 17 bases lay between the germline ends. CDR1 is MDHEN, CDR2 SYDVKM, per germline. The CDR3 totals 15 residues. The CDR3 DNA sequence: TGTGCCAGCAGTTTCTCGGCGGGAACCCCCCGGGAGCTGTTTTTT. It codes for CASSFSAGTPRELFF.